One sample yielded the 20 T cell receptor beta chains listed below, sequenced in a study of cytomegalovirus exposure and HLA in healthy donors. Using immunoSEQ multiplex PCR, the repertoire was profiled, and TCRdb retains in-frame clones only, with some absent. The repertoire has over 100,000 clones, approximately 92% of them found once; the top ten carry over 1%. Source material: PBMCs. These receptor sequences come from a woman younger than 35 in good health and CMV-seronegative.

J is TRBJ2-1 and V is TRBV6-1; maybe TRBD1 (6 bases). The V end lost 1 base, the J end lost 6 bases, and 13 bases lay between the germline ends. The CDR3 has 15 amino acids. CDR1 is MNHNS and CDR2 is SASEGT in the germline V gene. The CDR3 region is CASSEGWTAANEQFF. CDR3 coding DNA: TGTGCCAGCAGTGAAGGTTGGACAGCCGCCAATGAGCAGTTCTTC.

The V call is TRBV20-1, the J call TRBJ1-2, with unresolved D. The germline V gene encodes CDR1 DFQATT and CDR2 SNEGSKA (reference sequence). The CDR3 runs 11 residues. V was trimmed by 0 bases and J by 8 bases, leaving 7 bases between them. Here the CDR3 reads CSARDARGYTF. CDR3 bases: TGCAGTGCTAGAGACGCGAGGGGCTACACCTTC.

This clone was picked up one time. CDR3 nucleotides: TGTGCCAGCTTTCCGGGACACAAGACCTACGAGCAGTACTTC. Translated, it gives CASFPGHKTYEQYF. The chain combines TRBV6-1 with TRBJ2-7; possibly TRBD1 for D (6 bases). Germline CDR1 reads MNHNS; CDR2 reads SASEGT. The CDR3 has 14 residues. V was pared by 8 bases and J by 2 bases, with 16 bases between.

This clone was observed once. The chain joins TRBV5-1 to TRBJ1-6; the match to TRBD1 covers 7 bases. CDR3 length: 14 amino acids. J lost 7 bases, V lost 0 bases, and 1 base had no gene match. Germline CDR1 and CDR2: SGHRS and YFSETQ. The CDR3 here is CASSLDRGNSPLHF. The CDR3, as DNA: TGCGCCAGCAGCTTGGACAGGGGCAATTCACCCCTCCACTTT.

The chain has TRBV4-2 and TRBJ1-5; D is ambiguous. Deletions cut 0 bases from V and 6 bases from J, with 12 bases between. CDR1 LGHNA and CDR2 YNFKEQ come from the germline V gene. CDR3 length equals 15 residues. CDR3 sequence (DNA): TGTGCCAGCAGCCAAGAGAGGTTGTCTCGTCAGCCCCAGCATTTT. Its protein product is CASSQERLSRQPQHF.

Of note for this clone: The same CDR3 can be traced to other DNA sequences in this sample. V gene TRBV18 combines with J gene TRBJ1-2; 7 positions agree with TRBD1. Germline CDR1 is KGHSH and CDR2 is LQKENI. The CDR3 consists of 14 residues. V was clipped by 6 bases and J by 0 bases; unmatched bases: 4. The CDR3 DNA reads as TGTGCCAGCTCGCCGGGACAGTCTAACTATGGCTACACCTTC. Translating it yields CASSPGQSNYGYTF. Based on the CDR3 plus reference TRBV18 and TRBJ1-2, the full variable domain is NAGVMQNPRHLVRRRGQEARLRCSPMKGHSHVYWYRQLPEEGLKFMVYLQKENIIDESGMPKERFSAEFPKEGPSILRIQQVVRGDSAAYFCASSPGQSNYGYTFGSGTRLTVV.

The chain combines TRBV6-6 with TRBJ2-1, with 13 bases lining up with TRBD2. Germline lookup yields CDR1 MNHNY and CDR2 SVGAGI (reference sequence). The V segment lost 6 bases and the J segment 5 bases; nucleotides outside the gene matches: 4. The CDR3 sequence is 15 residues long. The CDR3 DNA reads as TGTGCCAGCAGGCCGACTAGCGGGAGGCACAATGAGCAGTTCTTC. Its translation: CASRPTSGRHNEQFF.

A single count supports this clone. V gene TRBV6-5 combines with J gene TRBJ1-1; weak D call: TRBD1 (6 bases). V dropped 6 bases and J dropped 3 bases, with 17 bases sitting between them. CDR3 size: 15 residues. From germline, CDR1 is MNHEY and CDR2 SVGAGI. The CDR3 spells CASSVQGIPHTEAFF. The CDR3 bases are TGTGCCAGCAGCGTCCAGGGGATTCCGCACACTGAAGCTTTCTTT.

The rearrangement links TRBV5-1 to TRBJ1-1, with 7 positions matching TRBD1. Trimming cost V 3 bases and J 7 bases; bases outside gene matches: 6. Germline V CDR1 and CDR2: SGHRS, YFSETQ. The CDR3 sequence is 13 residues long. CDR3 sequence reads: CASSSTGIDEAFF. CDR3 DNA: TGCGCCAGCAGCTCGACAGGGATAGATGAAGCTTTCTTT.

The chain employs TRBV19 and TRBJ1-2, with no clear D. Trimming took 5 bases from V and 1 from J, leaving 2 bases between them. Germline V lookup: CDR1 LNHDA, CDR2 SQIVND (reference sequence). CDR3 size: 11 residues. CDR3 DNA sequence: TGTGCCAGTAGTCGTAACTATGGCTACACCTTC. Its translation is CASSRNYGYTF.

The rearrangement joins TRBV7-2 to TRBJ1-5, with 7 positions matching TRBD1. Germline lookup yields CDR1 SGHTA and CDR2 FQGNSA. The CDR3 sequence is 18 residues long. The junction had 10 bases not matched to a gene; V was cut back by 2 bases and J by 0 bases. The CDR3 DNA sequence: TGTGCCAGCAGCTTATGGTCAGGGGGTATAGGTAGCAATCAGCCCCAGCATTTT. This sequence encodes CASSLWSGGIGSNQPQHF.

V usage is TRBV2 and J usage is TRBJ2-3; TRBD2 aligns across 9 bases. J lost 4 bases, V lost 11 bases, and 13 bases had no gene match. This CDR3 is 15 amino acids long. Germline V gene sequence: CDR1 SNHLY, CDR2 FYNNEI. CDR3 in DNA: TGTGCCGGCAACCCGGGACTAGCAATAGCAGATACGCAGTATTTT. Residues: CAGNPGLAIADTQYF.

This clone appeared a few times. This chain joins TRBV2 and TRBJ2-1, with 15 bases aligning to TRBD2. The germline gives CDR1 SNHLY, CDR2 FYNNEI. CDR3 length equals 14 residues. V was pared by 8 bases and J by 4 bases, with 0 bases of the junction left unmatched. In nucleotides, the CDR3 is TGTGCCAGCGGACTAGCGGGGGGGTACAATGAGCAGTTCTTC. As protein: CASGLAGGYNEQFF.

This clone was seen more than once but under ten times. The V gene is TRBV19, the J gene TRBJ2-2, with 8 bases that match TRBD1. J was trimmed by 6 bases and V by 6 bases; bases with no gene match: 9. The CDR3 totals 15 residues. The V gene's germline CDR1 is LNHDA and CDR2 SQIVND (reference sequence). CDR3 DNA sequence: TGTGCCAGTAGCCCGGGGGACAGGCCCCCCGGGGAGCTGTTTTTT. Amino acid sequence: CASSPGDRPPGELFF.

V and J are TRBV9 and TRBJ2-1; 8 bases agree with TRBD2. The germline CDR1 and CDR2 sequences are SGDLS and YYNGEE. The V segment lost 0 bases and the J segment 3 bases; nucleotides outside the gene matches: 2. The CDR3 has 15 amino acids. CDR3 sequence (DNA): TGTGCCAGCAGCGTAGCGGGGGGGTTCTACAATGAGCAGTTCTTC. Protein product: CASSVAGGFYNEQFF.

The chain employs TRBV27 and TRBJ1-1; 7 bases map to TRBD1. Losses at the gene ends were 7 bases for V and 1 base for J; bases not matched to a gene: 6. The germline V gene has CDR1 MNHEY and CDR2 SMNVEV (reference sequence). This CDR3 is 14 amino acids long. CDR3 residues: CASKGQGGNTEAFF. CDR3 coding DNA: TGTGCCAGCAAGGGCCAGGGGGGGAACACTGAAGCTTTCTTT.

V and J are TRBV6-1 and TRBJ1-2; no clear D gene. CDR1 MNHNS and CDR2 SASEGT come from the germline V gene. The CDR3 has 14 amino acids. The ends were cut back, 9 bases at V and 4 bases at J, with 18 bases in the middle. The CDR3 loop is CASPSPVPPYGYTF. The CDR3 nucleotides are TGTGCCAGTCCGAGCCCGGTACCTCCCTATGGCTACACCTTC.

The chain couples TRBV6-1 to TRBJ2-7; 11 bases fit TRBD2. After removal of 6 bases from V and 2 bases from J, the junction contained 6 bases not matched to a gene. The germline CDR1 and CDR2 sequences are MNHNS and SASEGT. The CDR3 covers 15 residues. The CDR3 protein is CASRLAGESTYEQYF. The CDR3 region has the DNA TGTGCCAGCAGACTAGCGGGGGAATCAACCTACGAGCAGTACTTC.

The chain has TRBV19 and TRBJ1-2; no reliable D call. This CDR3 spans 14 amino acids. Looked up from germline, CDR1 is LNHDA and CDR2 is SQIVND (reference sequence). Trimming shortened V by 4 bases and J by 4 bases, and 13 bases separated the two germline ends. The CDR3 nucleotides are TGTGCCAGTAGTAAGCCCCAAGTATTCTATGGCTACACCTTC. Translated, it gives CASSKPQVFYGYTF.

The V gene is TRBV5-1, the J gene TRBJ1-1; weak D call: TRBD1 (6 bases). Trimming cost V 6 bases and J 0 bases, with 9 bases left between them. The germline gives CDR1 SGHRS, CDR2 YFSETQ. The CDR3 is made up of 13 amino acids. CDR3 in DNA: TGCGCCAGCACCCGGACAGTGAACACTGAAGCTTTCTTT. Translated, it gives CASTRTVNTEAFF.